The following is a TCR beta chain sequence with its context. What this receptor recognizes is not known. No base qualities exist here, and no much larger clone lies one base off it. The entry originates in a study of STAT5B mutations in CD4+ large granular lymphocyte leukemia (dated by TCRdb to between 2021 and 2023). Background on the whole study: Among healthy controls, the CDR3 'QG' motif was associated with a particular HLA allele. Flow cytometry on FACSCanto II or FACSVerse showed that the purified fractions were more than 95% pure among lymphocytes. TCRbeta repertoires of CD4+ T-cell large granular lymphocyte leukemia patients were compared with those of healthy blood donors. The paper's findings and limits, for the study overall: Compared with healthy CD4+ repertoires, CD4-sorted patient repertoires appeared more clonal, and this difference remained even after the putative leukemic clones were removed. The main leukemic clonotypes were found to be private to each patient, although around 24% of the main leukemic clonotypes were detected at low frequency in the non-leukemic repertoires of other patients. The data were not HLA-matched, and the higher clonality in CD4+ T-LGLL than in CD8+ T-LGLL could be due to the relatively small sample size.

TCRbeta rearrangements were sequenced from genomic DNA using the immunoSEQ assay at survey resolution. Under the source paper's analysis protocol: In the TCR sequencing data, the smallest productive clonotype frequency that could be detected was 2.59 x 10-5. Only productive TCRbeta rearrangements, defined as complete and in-frame sequences, were included in the analyses. Simpson clonality, calculated in the immunoSEQ Analyzer version 3.0, was used as the measure of sample clonality. Clones were grouped by frequency into very rare, small, medium, large (1-20%) or hyperexpanded (>20%) categories. Generation probabilities were estimated with OLGA 1.2.3, V-gene circos plots were made with VDJtools, specificities were looked up in VDJdb, and CDR3 motifs were identified with GLIPH. The table comes from immuneACCESS by way of TCRdb, which keeps in-frame sequences with V and J called. Part of the clones is missing from these tables; in studies checked, under half for an unresolved V gene and the rest for unknown reasons. The D gene and trimming were derived from the DNA, and the V and J assignments and clone size from that table. The sample table holds 25,000 to 35,000 clones, of which approximately 81% were seen once. The top ten clonotypes cover 0.29% of the sample.

The healthy control group was made up of around 37 blood donors, and the Finnish Red Cross blood service supplied their buffy coats. All TCR-sequenced material derived from peripheral blood: patient blood samples and healthy donor buffy coats. Ficoll-Hypaque gradient centrifugation was used to isolate peripheral blood mononuclear cells. Magnetic purification was used to isolate CD4+ cells from the buffy coats of the healthy controls. Genomic DNA was extracted with the Gentra Puregene Cell and Tissue kit and quantified on a Qubit 2.0 fluorometer. The sample consisted of CD4+ T cells from blood buffy coats. The clonotype was recovered from a human donor in good health.

The DNA is as follows: TGTGCCAGCAACGGGCCCCCGGGGCGAAACACTGAAGCTTTCTTT. Its translation reads: CASNGPPGRNTEAFF. This sequence uses TRBV7-9 and TRBJ1-1; the D region possibly corresponds to TRBD1 (5 bases align). The germline V gene (reference sequence) yields SEHNR for CDR1 and FQNEAQ for CDR2. From the cysteine through the phenylalanine, the CDR3 covers 15 amino acids. Of the read, only the CDR3 DNA is kept; its 45 bases are in frame from base 1. Relative to germline, V is 7 bases shorter and J is 2 bases shorter, with 17 bases between their ends.